The text below deals with one TCR beta chain. This clonotype has ten or more counts. No antigen is known for it. Base-call qualities are not available, and no considerably larger clone is one nucleotide away. Taken with the paper, the label for treatment or condition translates to: live attenuated yellow fever vaccine strain. A standard Ficoll-Paque protocol was used to isolate PBMCs from peripheral blood. Dynabeads CD4 and CD8 positive selection kits were used to isolate the CD4 and CD8 T-cell fractions. TriZol was used to extract RNA from bulk PBMCs, CD4 and CD8 fractions, and dextramer-positive and dextramer-negative fractions. CDR1 is given as DFQATT and CDR2 as SNEGSKA, both from the germline V gene (reference sequence). V drops 7 bases and J drops 5 bases, leaving 11 bases in between. The CDR3 contains 11 residues, cysteine and phenylalanine counted. This entry keeps only the CDR3 DNA: 33 bases, framed from base 1.

TCR cDNA was synthesized by 5'RACE template switching, through which a universal primer site and unique molecular identifiers were introduced. Priming of cDNA synthesis was performed from both the TCR alpha and TCR beta constant segments. Two PCR steps were used to amplify libraries, with sample barcodes and sequencing adapters being added in the second step. Sequencing of the libraries was done on either Illumina HiSeq 2500 (2x100 bp) or NovaSeq (2x150 bp). The source study handled its data this way. MIGEC handled demultiplexing of reads and collapsing into UMI consensus sequences, while MiXCR performed V(D)J alignment. Vaccine-responding clonotypes were identified with edgeR using replicate PBMC samples, with FDR below 0.01 and a log2 fold change above 5 up to day 15 being required. Each bulk clonotype was labeled CD4 or CD8 based on which sequenced repertoire, CD4 or CD8, contained the clonotype at higher abundance. The public sequencing data were trimmed at Q25 with fastp and processed into clonotypes with MiXCR by TCRdb, which kept only in-frame beta chains. CDR3 protein duplicates are merged, each entry listing the most common genes and DNA. The V and J calls were determined by TCRdb, not by the authors. The sample profile shows under 300,000 distinct CDR3 sequences; about 7% of them were found once. About 0.9% of the sample goes to the ten largest clones.

This entry is derived from a study of T cells after yellow fever vaccination (dated by TCRdb to the late 2010s). As for the study more broadly: The SMART-Seq v4 Ultra Low Input RNA kit was used to prepare libraries from fractions with low cell numbers. To track T-cell clones before and after primary and booster YFV17D yellow fever vaccination, bulk TCR alpha and beta repertoires were sequenced longitudinally. Two healthy male donors, one aged 18 to 30 and one aged 30 to 40 years, made up the cohort. Bulk PBMC replicates and cell subsets were isolated from blood drawn at multiple timepoints before and after both primary and secondary immunization. Results and caveats for the whole study, not just this receptor: Most clones expanded after primary vaccination (approximately 95% of CD4 and around 88% of CD8) were re-detected after the booster, suggesting that broad memory maintenance occurred. The study included only two donors, which limits how far the findings can be generalized. A small fraction of clonotypes showed up in both the CD4 and CD8 compartments, probably as a result of convergent recombination. Compared with the primary T-cell response, the secondary T-cell response was faster but weaker, reaching its peak on day 5 rather than on day 15. FACS-sorted repertoires could contain abundant contaminating clonotypes from the bulk population, so computational filtering was required.

Sequenced material: CD4+ T cells sorted from PBMCs, taken 15 days after the yellow fever booster vaccination. This chain joins TRBV20-1 to TRBJ2-5, and the D gene may be TRBD2, 5 bases matching. The clonotype was recovered from a man aged 25 to 40 who received the YFV17D yellow fever vaccine. Read as DNA, the sequence is TGCAGTGTGTCAGCGGTGGAGACCCAGTACTTC. Its translation is CSVSAVETQYF.